A single sample is the source of the 9 T cell receptor beta chains below, sequenced in a study of radiation and T cells in renal cell carcinoma. Sequenced by immunoSEQ multiplex PCR; TCRdb stores in-frame clones only, minus some. The sample contains roughly 86,000 clones, approximately 80% of which appear only once. Time point: blood 4 weeks post-SBRT, at nephrectomy. The treatment: 15 Gy SBRT to primary tumor, nephrectomy 4 weeks later. Sequenced here: blood, sampled from a patient whose treatment included radiotherapy and nephrectomy. These receptors came from a man between 45 and 60 years old with renal cell carcinoma.

The chain is built from TRBV2 and TRBJ2-7; tentatively, D is TRBD2 (5 bases). CDR3 size: 17 residues. The germline V gene encodes CDR1 SNHLY and CDR2 FYNNEI. V was cut by 4 bases and J by 0 bases, with 19 bases left in between. This CDR3 reads CASSGQSAGVGSYEQYF. The CDR3 nucleotides read TGTGCCAGCAGTGGTCAGTCGGCCGGGGTGGGCTCCTACGAGCAGTACTTC.

This CDR3 reads CASRVAGTSSYEQYF. The CDR3 DNA reads TGTGCCAGCAGGGTGGCGGGGACATCCTCCTACGAGCAGTACTTC. The rearrangement joins TRBV6-5 to TRBJ2-7, with D perhaps matching TRBD1 or TRBD2 (6 bases each). Looked up from germline, CDR1 is MNHEY and CDR2 is SVGAGI. With 6 bases removed from V and 0 bases from J, the gap between germline ends came to 15 bases. CDR3 size: 15 residues.

The chain links TRBV2 to TRBJ2-7; 8 bases align to TRBD2. The CDR3 is 15 residues long. V was pared by 8 bases and J by 5 bases, with 14 bases of the junction left unmatched. Germline V gene sequence: CDR1 SNHLY, CDR2 FYNNEI. In DNA, the CDR3 is TGTGCCAGCGGGAAACCCCCGGGAGGGAGGAACGAGCAGTACTTC. Residues: CASGKPPGGRNEQYF.

V and J are TRBV5-1 and TRBJ2-5; D remains unclear. Germline assignment: CDR1 SGHRS and CDR2 YFSETQ. The CDR3 length is 14 residues. V was clipped by 4 bases and J by 4 bases, with 14 bases between them. The chain's CDR3 is CASSVAPQGETQYF. The CDR3 DNA reads TGCGCCAGCAGCGTAGCCCCACAAGGAGAGACCCAGTACTTC.

The chain recombines TRBV6-4 with TRBJ1-1, with unresolved D. Deletions cut 4 bases from V and 0 bases from J, with 6 bases between. Per germline, CDR1 MRHNA and CDR2 SNTAGT. The CDR3 covers 13 residues. The CDR3 nucleotides are TGTGCCAGCAGTGCTCTCCTGAACACTGAAGCTTTCTTT. Translating it yields CASSALLNTEAFF.

The genes are TRBV18 and TRBJ2-4; D not resolved. Germline lookup yields CDR1 KGHSH and CDR2 LQKENI. CDR3 length: 14 residues. The V gene lost 2 bases and the J gene lost 8 bases, with 13 bases spanning the gap. This chain's CDR3 is CASSPASSRDIQYF. As DNA, the CDR3 is TGTGCCAGCTCACCAGCAAGTAGTCGGGACATTCAGTACTTC.

This clone was counted a single time. The genes are TRBV7-6 and TRBJ2-5; D unresolved. The germline V and J ends were trimmed by 2 bases and 5 bases, with 9 bases remaining between them. This CDR3 spans 13 amino acids. Germline CDR1 is SGHVS and CDR2 is FNYEAQ. CDR3 DNA: TGTGCCAGCAGCTTATGGGGAATCGAGACCCAGTACTTC. Residues: CASSLWGIETQYF.

This clone was seen only a few times. At the DNA level, this CDR3 is encoded by other sequences in the same sample as well. This sequence joins TRBV9 and TRBJ1-1; no clear D gene. Germline loops: CDR1 SGDLS, CDR2 YYNGEE. V dropped 0 bases and J dropped 0 bases, with 6 bases sitting between them. The CDR3 is 14 amino acids. This chain's CDR3 is CASSVGQLNTEAFF. In DNA, the CDR3 is TGTGCCAGCAGCGTAGGGCAGCTGAACACTGAAGCTTTCTTT.

Only one count was recorded for this clone. V and J are TRBV18 and TRBJ2-3; D uncertain. With 3 bases removed from V and 0 bases from J, the gap between germline ends came to 10 bases. Germline CDR1 KGHSH, CDR2 LQKENI. The CDR3 covers 15 residues. CDR3 region: CASSPIGYSTDTQYF. The CDR3 coding sequence is TGTGCCAGCTCACCCATAGGGTATAGCACAGATACGCAGTATTTT. Drawing the rest from reference TRBV18 and TRBJ2-3, the complete variable domain is NAGVMQNPRHLVRRRGQEARLRCSPMKGHSHVYWYRQLPEEGLKFMVYLQKENIIDESGMPKERFSAEFPKEGPSILRIQQVVRGDSAAYFCASSPIGYSTDTQYFGPGTRLTVL.